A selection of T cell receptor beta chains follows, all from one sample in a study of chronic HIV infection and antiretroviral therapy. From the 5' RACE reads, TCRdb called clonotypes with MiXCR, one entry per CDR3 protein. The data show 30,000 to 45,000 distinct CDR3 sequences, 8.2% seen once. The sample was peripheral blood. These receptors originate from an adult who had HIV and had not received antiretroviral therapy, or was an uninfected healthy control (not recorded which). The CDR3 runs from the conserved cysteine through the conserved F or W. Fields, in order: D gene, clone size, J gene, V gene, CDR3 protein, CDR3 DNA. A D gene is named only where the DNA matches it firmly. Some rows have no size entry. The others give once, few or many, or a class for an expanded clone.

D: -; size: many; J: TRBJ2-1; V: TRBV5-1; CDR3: CASSPDRLRFNEQFF; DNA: TGCGCCAGCAGCCCCGACAGGCTACGATTCAATGAGCAGTTCTTC
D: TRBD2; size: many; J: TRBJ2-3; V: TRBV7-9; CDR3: CASSSETSGSGDTQYF; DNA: TGTGCCAGCAGCTCAGAGACTAGCGGGAGCGGGGATACGCAGTATTTT
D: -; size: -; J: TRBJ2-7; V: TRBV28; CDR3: CASSPDRYEQYF; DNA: TGTGCCAGCAGTCCCGACAGGTACGAGCAGTACTTC
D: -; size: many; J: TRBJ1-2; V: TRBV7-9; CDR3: CASSLPGPDYGYTF; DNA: TGTGCCAGCAGCTTACCGGGGCCTGACTATGGCTACACCTTC
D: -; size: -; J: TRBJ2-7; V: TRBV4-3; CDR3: CASSQGGPRGRSYEQYF; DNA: TGCGCCAGCAGCCAAGGAGGCCCGAGGGGCCGGTCCTACGAGCAGTACTTC
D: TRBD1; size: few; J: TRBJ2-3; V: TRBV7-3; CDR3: CASSAGGADTQYF; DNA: TGTGCCAGCAGCGCAGGGGGCGCAGATACGCAGTATTTT
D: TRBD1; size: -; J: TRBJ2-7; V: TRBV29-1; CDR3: CSVHGTGGYEQYF; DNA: TGCAGCGTTCATGGGACAGGGGGTTACGAGCAGTACTTC
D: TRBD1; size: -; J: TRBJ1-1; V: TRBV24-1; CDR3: CATREGQGDAETFF; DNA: TGTGCCACCAGAGAGGGACAGGGGGACGCTGAAACTTTCTTT
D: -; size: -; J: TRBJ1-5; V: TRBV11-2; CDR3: CASSLDGPGVGQPQHF; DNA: TGTGCCAGCAGCTTAGATGGGCCAGGGGTTGGCCAGCCCCAGCATTTT
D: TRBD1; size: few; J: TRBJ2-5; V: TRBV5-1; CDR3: CASSLGGTGVQETQYF; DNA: TGCGCCAGCAGCTTGGGCGGGACAGGGGTACAAGAGACCCAGTACTTC
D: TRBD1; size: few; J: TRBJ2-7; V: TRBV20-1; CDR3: CSAETGWSEQYF; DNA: TGCAGTGCTGAGACAGGGTGGAGCGAGCAGTACTTC
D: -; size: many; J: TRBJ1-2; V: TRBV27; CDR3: CASSLAGGLEGYTF; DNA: TGTGCCAGCAGTTTGGCGGGGGGGCTTGAGGGCTACACCTTC
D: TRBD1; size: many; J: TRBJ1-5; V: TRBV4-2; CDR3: CASSQGQGSRKDQPQHF; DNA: TGTGCCAGCAGCCAAGGACAGGGAAGTAGGAAAGATCAGCCCCAGCATTTT
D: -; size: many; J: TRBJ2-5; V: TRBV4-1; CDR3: CASSLRGLETQYF; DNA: TGCGCCAGCAGCCTAAGAGGGCTAGAGACCCAGTACTTC
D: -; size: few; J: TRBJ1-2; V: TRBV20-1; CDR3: CSAKSGAAYGYTF; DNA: TGCAGTGCTAAGTCAGGGGCGGCCTATGGCTACACCTTC
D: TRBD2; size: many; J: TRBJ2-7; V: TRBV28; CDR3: CASSSLAGGTYEQYF; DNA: TGTGCCAGCAGTTCACTAGCGGGAGGGACCTACGAGCAGTACTTC
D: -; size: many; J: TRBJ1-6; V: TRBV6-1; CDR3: CASSSAIGSPLHF; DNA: TGTGCCAGCTCGTCAGCTATTGGTTCACCCCTCCACTTT
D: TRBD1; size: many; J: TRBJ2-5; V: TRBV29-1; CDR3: CSVEEGGQGGEETQYF; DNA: TGCAGCGTTGAAGAGGGGGGACAGGGAGGGGAAGAGACCCAGTACTTC
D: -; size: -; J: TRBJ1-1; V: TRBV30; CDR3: CQRAGPNTEAFF; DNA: TGTCAGAGGGCAGGGCCGAACACTGAAGCTTTCTTT
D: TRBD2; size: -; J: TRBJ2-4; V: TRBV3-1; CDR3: CASSPDLSGLAKNIQYF; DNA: TGTGCCAGCAGCCCGGACCTTAGCGGGCTAGCCAAAAACATTCAGTACTTC
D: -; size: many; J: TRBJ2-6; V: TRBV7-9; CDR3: CASSWDSAPGANVLTF; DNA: TGTGCCAGCAGCTGGGATTCAGCCCCTGGGGCCAACGTCCTGACTTTC
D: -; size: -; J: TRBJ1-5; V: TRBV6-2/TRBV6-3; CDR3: CASTRDVHLGQPQHF; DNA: TGTGCCAGCACCCGCGACGTCCATCTTGGACAGCCCCAGCATTTT
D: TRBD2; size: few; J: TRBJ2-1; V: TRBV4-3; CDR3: CASSPLLAGAGEQFF; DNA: TGCGCCAGCAGCCCCCTTCTAGCGGGAGCAGGTGAGCAGTTCTTC
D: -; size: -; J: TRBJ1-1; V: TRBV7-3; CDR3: CASSLTGRDTEAFF; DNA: TGTGCCAGCAGCTTAACAGGGCGAGACACTGAAGCTTTCTTT
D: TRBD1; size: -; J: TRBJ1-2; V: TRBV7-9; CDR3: CASSSRDRDYGYTF; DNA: TGTGCCAGCAGCAGCCGGGACAGGGACTATGGCTACACCTTC
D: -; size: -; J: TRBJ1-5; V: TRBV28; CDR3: CASSFQGWSNQPQHF; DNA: TGTGCCAGCAGTTTTCAGGGTTGGAGCAATCAGCCCCAGCATTTT
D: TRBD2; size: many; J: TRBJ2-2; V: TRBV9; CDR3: CASSVRLAGQSGELFF; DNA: TGTGCCAGCAGCGTCCGACTAGCGGGGCAGAGCGGGGAGCTGTTTTTT
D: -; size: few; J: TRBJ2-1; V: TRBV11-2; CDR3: CASSPVLPAPYEQFF; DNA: TGTGCCAGCAGCCCCGTCCTGCCCGCTCCCTATGAGCAGTTCTTC
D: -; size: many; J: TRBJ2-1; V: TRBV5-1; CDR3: CASSSQQGIYNEQFF; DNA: TGCGCCAGCAGCTCACAGCAGGGAATTTACAATGAGCAGTTCTTC
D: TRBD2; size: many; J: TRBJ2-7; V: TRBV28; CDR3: CASSSYRGSGRNEQYF; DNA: TGTGCCAGCAGTTCCTATCGAGGTAGCGGGAGGAACGAGCAGTACTTC
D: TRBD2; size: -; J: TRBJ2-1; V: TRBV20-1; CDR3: CSAPLSRERGGEQFF; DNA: TGCAGTGCTCCCTTGTCGCGGGAGAGGGGTGGCGAGCAGTTCTTC
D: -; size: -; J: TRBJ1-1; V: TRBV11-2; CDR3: CASSLRTNTEAFF; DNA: TGTGCCAGCAGCCTAAGGACAAACACTGAAGCTTTCTTT
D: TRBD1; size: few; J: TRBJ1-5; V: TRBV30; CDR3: CAWSSGTGGWPQHF; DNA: TGTGCCTGGAGCTCCGGGACAGGGGGCTGGCCCCAGCATTTT
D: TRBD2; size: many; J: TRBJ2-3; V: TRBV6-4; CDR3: CASSDSTGGPDTQYF; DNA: TGTGCCAGCAGTGACTCGACGGGAGGGCCAGATACGCAGTATTTT
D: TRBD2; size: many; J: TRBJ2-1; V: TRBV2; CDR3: CASREGLAGANEQFF; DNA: TGTGCCAGCAGAGAGGGACTAGCGGGAGCAAATGAGCAGTTCTTC
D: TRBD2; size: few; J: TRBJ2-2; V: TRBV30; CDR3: CAWSVGGSTGELFF; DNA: TGTGCCTGGAGTGTTGGCGGGAGCACCGGGGAGCTGTTTTTT
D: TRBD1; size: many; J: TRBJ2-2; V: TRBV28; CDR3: CASTGTANTGELFF; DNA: TGTGCCAGCACGGGGACAGCGAACACCGGGGAGCTGTTTTTT
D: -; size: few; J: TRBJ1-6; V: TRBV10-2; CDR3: CASSEGSSYNSPLHF; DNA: TGCGCCAGCAGTGAAGGGAGCTCCTATAATTCACCCCTCCACTTT